A single sample is the source of the 18 T cell receptor beta chains below, sequenced in a study of metastatic and nonmetastatic thyroid tumors. TCRdb called clones again from the PCR reads with MiXCR. This table holds some 25,000 clones, approximately 20% found once. Every patient was untreated before thyroid surgery. Sequencing was done on a sample of blood. The source of these receptors is a female donor with papillary thyroid cancer or a benign thyroid nodule (not recorded which). Some clones in this sample may be carry-over from other donors' samples.

This clone is judged medium-sized. V and J are TRBV20-1 and TRBJ2-7; 11 bases align to TRBD1. Germline V lookup: CDR1 DFQATT, CDR2 SNEGSKA (reference sequence). V trimming: 5 bases; J trimming: 0 bases; junction bases outside the gene matches: 6. The CDR3 is 15 residues long. CDR3 protein: CSADGTGGASYEQYF. CDR3 DNA sequence: TGCAGTGCTGATGGGACAGGGGGGGCCTCCTACGAGCAGTACTTC.

This clone has only a few counts. This chain links TRBV5-4 with TRBJ2-5; D gene ambiguous. V was cut by 4 bases and J by 1 base, with 11 bases left in between. CDR3 length: 14 amino acids. Germline V CDR1 and CDR2: SGHNT, YYREEE (reference sequence). The CDR3 region has the DNA TGTGCCAGCAGCGGCTACAGTCCCCAAGAGACCCAGTACTTC. Translation: CASSGYSPQETQYF. Complete variable domain (other parts from reference TRBV5-4 and TRBJ2-5): ETGVTQSPTHLIKTRGQQVTLRCSSQSGHNTVSWYQQALGQGPQFIFQYYREEENGRGNFPPRFSGLQFPNYSSELNVNALELDDSALYLCASSGYSPQETQYFGPGTRLLVL.

This clone was detected once. Mismatch with germline at one junction end may stem from a read error. The chain joins TRBV30 to TRBJ1-6, with 10 bases matching TRBD1. Germline V lookup: CDR1 GTSNPN, CDR2 SVGIG (reference sequence). The CDR3 loop spans 12 amino acids. The CDR3 sequence is CSGDRGDSPHHF. In DNA form, the CDR3 reads TGCTCCGGGGACAGGGGAGATTCACCCCACCACTTT.

Ten or more counts support this clone. This chain links TRBV3-1 with TRBJ2-7; 12 bases match TRBD1. The J segment lost 7 bases and the V segment lost 1 base, leaving 5 bases of the junction unmatched. The CDR3 runs to 15 residues. Germline V gene data show CDR1 as LGHDT and CDR2 as YNNKEL (reference sequence). The CDR3 loop reads CASSQGGQGAGEQYF. DNA for the CDR3: TGTGCCAGCAGCCAAGGGGGACAGGGGGCGGGAGAGCAGTACTTC.

Notes on this clone: Likely a read error: the CDR3 ends without its conserved phenylalanine or tryptophan. It is unclear where the CDR3 begins or ends on the DNA, so no DNA is shown, and the CDR3 is as TCRdb lists it. The chain links TRBV6-1 to TRBJ1-2; the listed D gene, TRBD1, was not tested against the DNA. The CDR3 is 14 residues long, counting both termini. Germline assignment: CDR1 MNHNS and CDR2 SASEGT. CDR3 residues: CASSDRRQGVGYSI.

The J gene is TRBJ2-5, the V gene TRBV6-5, with D perhaps TRBD1 (6 bases). V gave up 8 bases and J gave up 5 bases, with 18 bases separating them. Germline CDR1 and CDR2: MNHEY and SVGAGI. This CDR3 contains 14 residues. Here the CDR3 reads CASCSWDNEETQYF. CDR3 nucleotides: TGTGCCAGCTGTTCGTGGGACAACGAGGAGACCCAGTACTTC.

The chain is built from TRBV2 and TRBJ2-1; TRBD2 matches 8 bases. The CDR3 length is 18 residues. V was clipped by 1 base and J by 12 bases; unmatched bases: 20. CDR1 and CDR2 (germline): SNHLY, FYNNEI. CDR3 bases: TGTGCCAGCAGTGAAGTCTCAGCGGGGGTGTGGGGCTTGCGTGCGCAGTTCTTC. This codes for CASSEVSAGVWGLRAQFF.

The chain links TRBV19 to TRBJ2-5; a possible D gene is TRBD1 (5 bases). CDR1 is LNHDA, CDR2 SQIVND, per germline (reference sequence). V was pared by 3 bases and J by 2 bases, with 10 bases between. The CDR3 spans 14 residues. CDR3 region: CASSIGAEQETQYF. CDR3 sequence (DNA): TGTGCCAGTAGTATTGGGGCGGAACAAGAGACCCAGTACTTC.

The gene calls are TRBV6-2 or TRBV6-3 and TRBJ2-7; 9 nucleotides agree with TRBD2. The V segment lost 7 bases and the J segment 4 bases; nucleotides outside the gene matches: 8. Germline V CDR1 and CDR2: MNHEY, SVGEGT. The CDR3 is 14 residues long. CDR3 in DNA: TGTGCCAGCAAGAACCGGCTAGCGGGGTACGAGCAGTACTTC. Translation gives CASKNRLAGYEQYF.

This clone was recorded at least ten times. The V gene is TRBV27, the J gene TRBJ1-1; tentatively, D is TRBD1 (5 bases). Trimming stripped 5 bases from V and 4 bases from J, with 23 bases between. The CDR3 runs 17 residues. Germline lookup yields CDR1 MNHEY and CDR2 SMNVEV (reference sequence). The CDR3, as DNA: TGTGCCAGCAGTAGGGATTGGGGGGACCTCGGGGGCACTGAAGCTTTCTTT. Translated: CASSRDWGDLGGTEAFF.

This clone was found many times. The chain couples TRBV9 to TRBJ1-6; the match to TRBD1 covers 7 bases. The V segment lost 0 bases and the J segment 6 bases; nucleotides outside the gene matches: 3. Germline values: CDR1 SGDLS, CDR2 YYNGEE. The CDR3 spans 15 residues. This CDR3 reads CASSVAGGVNSPLHF. The CDR3 nucleotides are TGTGCCAGCAGCGTAGCAGGGGGAGTTAATTCACCCCTCCACTTT.

The chain is built from TRBV2 and TRBJ1-2, with a tentative D call TRBD1 (5 bases). Between the trimmed V and J ends, which lost 6 bases and 2 bases, there was a span of 16 bases. Germline lookup yields CDR1 SNHLY and CDR2 FYNNEI. The CDR3 runs to 15 residues. In DNA, the CDR3 is TGTGCCAGCAGCCCCGGGACGGCCCTCAACTATGGCTACACCTTC. Its protein is CASSPGTALNYGYTF. Supplemented by reference TRBV2 and TRBJ1-2, the full variable domain reads EPEVTQTPSHQVTQMGQEVILRCVPISNHLYFYWYRQILGQKVEFLVSFYNNEISEKSEIFDDQFSVERPDGSNFTLKIRSTKLEDSAMYFCASSPGTALNYGYTFGSGTRLTVV.

In its sample, this clone was seen many times. The sample carries other DNA sequences with the same CDR3. The V and J genes are TRBV19 and TRBJ2-7, with 7 bases aligning to TRBD2. CDR1 LNHDA and CDR2 SQIVND come from the germline V gene (reference sequence). This CDR3 comprises 15 residues. J gave up 3 bases and V 5 bases, and 10 bases lay outside the gene matches. The CDR3 here is CASSVAGLPFYEQYF. The CDR3 nucleotides are TGTGCCAGTAGTGTGGCGGGACTACCCTTCTACGAGCAGTACTTC.

This clone showed up many times. The chain's CDR3 is CASSLGTSGINEQFF. CDR3 DNA sequence: TGTGCCAGCAGTTTGGGGACTAGCGGGATCAATGAGCAGTTCTTC. This rearrangement joins TRBV12-3 or TRBV12-4 to TRBJ2-1; 13 nucleotides match TRBD2. V shed 3 bases, J shed 6 bases, and the junction held 2 bases outside the gene matches. This CDR3 is 15 amino acids long.

By share of the sample, this clone is medium-sized. The chain employs TRBV5-1 and TRBJ1-6; 12 positions match TRBD1. The J segment lost 5 bases and the V segment lost 2 bases, leaving 5 bases of the junction unmatched. This CDR3 comprises 17 residues. Germline V CDR1 and CDR2: SGHRS, YFSETQ. This chain's CDR3 is CASSFGTGGRNNSPLHF. In DNA form, the CDR3 reads TGCGCCAGCAGCTTCGGGACAGGGGGCCGCAATAATTCACCCCTCCACTTT.

This clone was seen ten or more times. V and J are TRBV20-1 and TRBJ2-1; maybe TRBD1 (5 bases). The CDR3 has 15 amino acids. CDR1 and CDR2 (germline): DFQATT, SNEGSKA (reference sequence). The V end was cut by 6 bases, the J end by 0 bases, with 15 bases between. CDR3 sequence reads: CSATWGLSSYNEQFF. The CDR3, as DNA: TGCAGTGCCACTTGGGGCCTAAGCTCCTACAATGAGCAGTTCTTC.

This clone was observed many times. The genes are TRBV2 and TRBJ2-1; D unresolved. Germline CDR1 SNHLY, CDR2 FYNNEI. The length of the CDR3 is 11 residues. V lost 8 bases and J 3 bases, leaving 5 bases between the germline ends. The CDR3 region has the DNA TGTGCCAGCCGAGACTACAATGAGCAGTTCTTC. Residues: CASRDYNEQFF. Together with reference TRBV2 and TRBJ2-1, the CDR3 gives the full variable domain: EPEVTQTPSHQVTQMGQEVILRCVPISNHLYFYWYRQILGQKVEFLVSFYNNEISEKSEIFDDQFSVERPDGSNFTLKIRSTKLEDSAMYFCASRDYNEQFFGPGTRLTVL.

This clone was counted many times. The chain couples TRBV12-3 or TRBV12-4 to TRBJ2-3; 9 bases map to TRBD2. With 2 bases clipped from V and 1 base from J, the junction kept 4 bases outside the gene matches. This CDR3 contains 16 residues. The CDR3 bases are TGTGCCAGCAGTTTAAAGACTAGCGGACGCACAGATACGCAGTATTTT. It codes for CASSLKTSGRTDTQYF.